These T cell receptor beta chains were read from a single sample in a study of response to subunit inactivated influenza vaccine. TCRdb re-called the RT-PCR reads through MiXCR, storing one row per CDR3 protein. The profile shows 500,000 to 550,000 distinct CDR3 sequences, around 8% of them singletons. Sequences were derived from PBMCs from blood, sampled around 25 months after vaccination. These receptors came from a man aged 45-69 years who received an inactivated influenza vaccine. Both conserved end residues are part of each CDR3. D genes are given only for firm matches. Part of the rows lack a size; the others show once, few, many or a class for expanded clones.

TGTGCCAGCAGCGTCGACCCCCAGGGGGCCCTGAACACCGGGGAGCTGTTTTTT CASSVDPQGALNTGELFF TRBD1 TRBJ2-2 TRBV9 .
TGCAGTGCGCAACAACTAGCGGGATCATCATACGAGCAGTACTTC CSAQQLAGSSYEQYF TRBD2 TRBJ2-7 TRBV20-1 .
TGTGCCAGCAGCTTAGCCTCAGGTCGGAACACTGAAGCTTTCTTT CASSLASGRNTEAFF . TRBJ1-1 TRBV7-2 .
TGCGCCAGCAGCCCATCTCCGGGACTTACAGATACGCAGTATTTT CASSPSPGLTDTQYF . TRBJ2-3 TRBV4-3 many
TGTGCTAGCAGCTCTACCTTGGCAGGGGATGGCTACACCTTC CASSSTLAGDGYTF . TRBJ1-2 TRBV7-7 many
TGCAGTGCTAGATCGGACAGGGGGGCGCGCACCGGGGAGCTGTTTTTT CSARSDRGARTGELFF TRBD1 TRBJ2-2 TRBV20-1 few
TGTGCCACCAGCAGAGGAAAAGGAGACACCGGGGAGCTGTTTTTT CATSRGKGDTGELFF . TRBJ2-2 TRBV15 .
TGCAGTGCGATGACCCTAGCGGGAACCTACAATGAGCAGTTCTTC CSAMTLAGTYNEQFF TRBD2 TRBJ2-1 TRBV20-1 many
TGCGCCAGCAGTGCTACCGGACAGGGGGACACTGAAGCTTTCTTT CASSATGQGDTEAFF TRBD1 TRBJ1-1 TRBV10-2 many
TGCAGCGCAGGGACCCAAAATAGGGGTCTCTACGAGCAGTACTTC CSAGTQNRGLYEQYF . TRBJ2-7 TRBV29-1 few
TGCAGTGCCCCGGTCTCTTCTAACTATGGCTACACCTTC CSAPVSSNYGYTF . TRBJ1-2 TRBV20-1 many
TGTGCCAGCAGCCAAGAGACCGGGACAGGGGCGTATTTT CASSQETGTGAYF TRBD1 TRBJ2-3 TRBV3-1 .
TGTGCCAGCAGGGATTACTATACGTACCAAGAGACCCAGTACTTC CASRDYYTYQETQYF . TRBJ2-5 TRBV28 .
TGTGCCAGCAGCTTAGTACAGGCGAATGAAGCTTTCTTT CASSLVQANEAFF . TRBJ1-1 TRBV7-9 .
TGTGCCAGCAGTTCCGGGACCGCTGGCTACACCTTC CASSSGTAGYTF . TRBJ1-2 TRBV27 few
TGTGCCAGCAAGATAGACCCGGGACAGGGGGAACAAGAGACCCAGTACTTC CASKIDPGQGEQETQYF TRBD1 TRBJ2-5 TRBV12-3/TRBV12-4 .
TGTGCCAGCAGCTTAGTGTTAGCGGGGGTCACAGATACGCAGTATTTT CASSLVLAGVTDTQYF TRBD2 TRBJ2-3 TRBV7-8 few
TGTGCCAGCAGCCCTACGACAGGGTTGCATGAGCAGTTCTTC CASSPTTGLHEQFF TRBD1 TRBJ2-1 TRBV11-1 .
TGTGCCAGCAGTCCGGGACTAAAGAGGAATGAGCAGTTCTTC CASSPGLKRNEQFF TRBD2 TRBJ2-1 TRBV3-1 many
TGCAGCGTTGATCCACAGTCTCCAACCACCTTC CSVDPQSPTTF . TRBJ1-2 TRBV29-1 few
TGCAGTGCCTCGCCCTTTTCGGGGATTCAGTACTTC CSASPFSGIQYF . TRBJ2-4 TRBV20-1 .
TGTGCCAGCAGTTACTCGCTGGGGTGGGGACGCGACTTCCTGGTGGGAGATACGCAGTATTTT CASSYSLGWGRDFLVGDTQYF . TRBJ2-3 TRBV6-2/TRBV6-3 .
TGCAGTGCCCGCTCGGGGGGCGAGTTAAGCAATCAGCCCCAGCATTTT CSARSGGELSNQPQHF . TRBJ1-5 TRBV20-1 many
TGCAGTGCTCGTCGGGGCGTGTTAGTCACTGAAGCTTTCTTT CSARRGVLVTEAFF . TRBJ1-1 TRBV20-1 many
TGTGCCAGCAGCCAAGAAGCCGCGAGGGATATCTATGGCTACACCTTC CASSQEAARDIYGYTF . TRBJ1-2 TRBV4-2 few
TGTGCCAGCAGCTGGGCAGGGGTCGGCACAGATACGCAGTATTTT CASSWAGVGTDTQYF . TRBJ2-3 TRBV7-9 few
TGTGCCAGCAGTCCCCCCCGAGGTCAGGGATCCACAGATACGCAGTATTTT CASSPPRGQGSTDTQYF . TRBJ2-3 TRBV28 .
TGCGCCAGCAGCCCCCGTGGAGCGGGGGGGCCGTTGATCCCCTACGAGCAGTACTTC CASSPRGAGGPLIPYEQYF TRBD2 TRBJ2-7 TRBV4-3 .
TGTGCCAGCTCACCATCATTGGGACAGCCTTCCTACGAGCAGTACTTC CASSPSLGQPSYEQYF TRBD1 TRBJ2-7 TRBV18 .
TGTGCCAGCAGCCACACTAGCGGGAAAGAGACCCAGTACTTC CASSHTSGKETQYF TRBD2 TRBJ2-5 TRBV3-1 many
TGTGCCAGCAGCAAAGAGGCCAGTGTCACCAAAAACATTCAGTACTTC CASSKEASVTKNIQYF . TRBJ2-4 TRBV21-1 few
TGTGCCAGCAGTGAAGCAACGGAGCGAAACTATGGCTACACCTTC CASSEATERNYGYTF . TRBJ1-2 TRBV6-1 few
TGCAGCACTGAGACAGGGAACACTGAAGCTTTCTTT CSTETGNTEAFF . TRBJ1-1 TRBV29-1 few
TGCAGCGTTGAAGGCGGGGGGCACTACAATGAGCAGTTCTTC CSVEGGGHYNEQFF TRBD2 TRBJ2-1 TRBV29-1 many
TGTGCCAGCAGTTACAAAGGGGGCGTTGGCTACACCTTC CASSYKGGVGYTF TRBD1 TRBJ1-2 TRBV6-5 few
TGTGCCACCAGTGATTTTGGGACAGGGTCCTACAATGAGCAGTTCTTC CATSDFGTGSYNEQFF TRBD1 TRBJ2-1 TRBV24-1 many
TGTGCCATCAGGCGGACTGCAGATACGCAGTATTTT CAIRRTADTQYF . TRBJ2-3 TRBV10-3 many
TGCGCCAGCAGTGAACACGAAAGGCTCGGGGTCTATGGCTACACCTTC CASSEHERLGVYGYTF . TRBJ1-2 TRBV10-2 many
TGCAGCATCTTGAACACTGAAGCTTTCTTT CSILNTEAFF . TRBJ1-1 TRBV20-1 few
TGCAGCGTCGGATACTTCGTTGGGGAATATAACTATGGCTACACCTTC CSVGYFVGEYNYGYTF . TRBJ1-2 TRBV29-1 few
TGTGCCAGCAGTTTATCTACAGGGTTAAGTGAGCAGTTCTTC CASSLSTGLSEQFF . TRBJ2-1 TRBV27 few